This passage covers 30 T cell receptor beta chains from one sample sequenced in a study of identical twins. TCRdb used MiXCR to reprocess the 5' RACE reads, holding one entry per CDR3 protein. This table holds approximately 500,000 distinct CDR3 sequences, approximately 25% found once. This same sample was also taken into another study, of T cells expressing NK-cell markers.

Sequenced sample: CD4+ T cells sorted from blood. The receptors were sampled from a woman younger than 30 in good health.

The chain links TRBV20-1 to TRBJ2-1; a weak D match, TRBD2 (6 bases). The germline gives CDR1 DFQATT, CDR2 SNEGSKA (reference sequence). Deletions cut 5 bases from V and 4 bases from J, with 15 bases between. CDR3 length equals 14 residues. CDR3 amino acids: CSASTGEWYNEQFF. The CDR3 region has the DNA TGCAGTGCTTCCACGGGGGAGTGGTACAATGAGCAGTTCTTC.

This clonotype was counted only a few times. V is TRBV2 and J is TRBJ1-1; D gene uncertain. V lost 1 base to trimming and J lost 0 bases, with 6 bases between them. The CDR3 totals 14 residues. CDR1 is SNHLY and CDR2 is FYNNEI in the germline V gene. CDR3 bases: TGTGCCAGCAGTGAAGGGAAGATGAACACTGAAGCTTTCTTT. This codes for CASSEGKMNTEAFF.

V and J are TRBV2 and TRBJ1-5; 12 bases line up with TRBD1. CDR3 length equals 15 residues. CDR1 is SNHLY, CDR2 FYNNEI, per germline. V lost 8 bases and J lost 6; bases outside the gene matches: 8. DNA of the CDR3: TGTGCCAGCCGGGACAGGGGGCAAAGTGGTCAGCCCCAGCATTTT. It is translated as CASRDRGQSGQPQHF.

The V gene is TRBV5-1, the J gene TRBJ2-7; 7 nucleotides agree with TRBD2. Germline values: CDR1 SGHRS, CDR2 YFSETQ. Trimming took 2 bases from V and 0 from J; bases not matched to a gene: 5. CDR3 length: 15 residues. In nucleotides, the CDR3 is TGCGCCAGCAGCTTCAGCGGGGACTACTCCTACGAGCAGTACTTC. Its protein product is CASSFSGDYSYEQYF.

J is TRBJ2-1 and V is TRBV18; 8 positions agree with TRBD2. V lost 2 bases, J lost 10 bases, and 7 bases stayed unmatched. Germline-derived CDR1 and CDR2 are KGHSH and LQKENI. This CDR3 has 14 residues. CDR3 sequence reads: CASSPRIAGLEQFF. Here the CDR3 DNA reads TGTGCCAGCTCACCAAGAATAGCGGGATTGGAGCAGTTCTTC.

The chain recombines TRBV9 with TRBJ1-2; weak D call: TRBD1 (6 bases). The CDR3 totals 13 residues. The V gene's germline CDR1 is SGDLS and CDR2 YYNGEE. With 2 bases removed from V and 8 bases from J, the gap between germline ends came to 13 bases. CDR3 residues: CASSVITGFGYTF. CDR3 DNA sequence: TGTGCCAGCAGCGTTATAACAGGGTTCGGCTACACCTTC. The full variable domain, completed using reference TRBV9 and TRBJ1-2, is DSGVTQTPKHLITATGQRVTLRCSPRSGDLSVYWYQQSLDQGLQFLIQYYNGEERAKGNILERFSAQQFPDLHSELNLSSLELGDSALYFCASSVITGFGYTFGSGTRLTVV.

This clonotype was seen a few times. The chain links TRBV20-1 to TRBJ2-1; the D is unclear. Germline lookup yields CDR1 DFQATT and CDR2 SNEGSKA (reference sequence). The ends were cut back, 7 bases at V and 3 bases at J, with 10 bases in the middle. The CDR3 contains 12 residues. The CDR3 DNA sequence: TGCAGTGTTGGCACAGACTACAATGAGCAGTTCTTC. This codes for CSVGTDYNEQFF.

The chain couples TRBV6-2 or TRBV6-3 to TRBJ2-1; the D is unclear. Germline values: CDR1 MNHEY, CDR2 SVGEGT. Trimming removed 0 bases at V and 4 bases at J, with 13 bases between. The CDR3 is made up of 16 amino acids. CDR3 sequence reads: CASSYSLAKPYNEQFF. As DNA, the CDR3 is TGTGCCAGCAGTTACTCTTTAGCAAAGCCATACAATGAGCAGTTCTTC.

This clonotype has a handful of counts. The CDR3 bases are TGTGCCATGCGACTAGCGGGCACAGATACGCAGTATTTT. Its protein product is CAMRLAGTDTQYF. This chain joins TRBV6-1 and TRBJ2-3; 9 nucleotides line up with TRBD2. Germline V gene lookup returns CDR1 MNHNS and CDR2 SASEGT. This CDR3 is 13 amino acids long. The V segment lost 10 bases and the J segment 1 base; nucleotides outside the gene matches: 3.

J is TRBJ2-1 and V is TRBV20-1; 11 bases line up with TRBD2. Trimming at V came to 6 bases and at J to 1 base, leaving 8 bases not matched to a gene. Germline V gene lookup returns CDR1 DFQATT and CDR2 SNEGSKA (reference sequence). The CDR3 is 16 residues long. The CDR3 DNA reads TGCAGTGCCCTTCTAGCGGGAGGCCGGTCCTACAATGAGCAGTTCTTC. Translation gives CSALLAGGRSYNEQFF.

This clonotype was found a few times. Here the CDR3 reads CASSPRGGSGETQYF. The CDR3 nucleotides read TGTGCCAGCAGCCCCCGAGGCGGGAGCGGGGAGACCCAGTACTTC. The chain carries TRBV7-2 and TRBJ2-5; TRBD2 matches at 7 bases. The CDR3 totals 15 residues. The ends lost 5 bases at V and 5 bases at J; junction bases unmatched: 11. CDR1 and CDR2 (germline): SGHTA, FQGNSA.

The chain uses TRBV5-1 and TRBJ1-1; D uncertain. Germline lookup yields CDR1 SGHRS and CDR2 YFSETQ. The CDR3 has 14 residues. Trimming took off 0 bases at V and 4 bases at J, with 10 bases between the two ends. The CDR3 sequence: CASSLGGLSTEAFF. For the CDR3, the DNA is TGCGCCAGCAGCTTGGGGGGTCTGAGCACTGAAGCTTTCTTT.

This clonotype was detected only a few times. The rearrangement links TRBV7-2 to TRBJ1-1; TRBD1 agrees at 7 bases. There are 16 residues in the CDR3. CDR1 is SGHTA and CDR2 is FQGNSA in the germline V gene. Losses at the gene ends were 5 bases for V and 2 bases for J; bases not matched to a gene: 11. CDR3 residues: CASSDVEGAPNTEAFF. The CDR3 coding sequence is TGTGCCAGCAGCGACGTCGAGGGGGCGCCCAACACTGAAGCTTTCTTT.

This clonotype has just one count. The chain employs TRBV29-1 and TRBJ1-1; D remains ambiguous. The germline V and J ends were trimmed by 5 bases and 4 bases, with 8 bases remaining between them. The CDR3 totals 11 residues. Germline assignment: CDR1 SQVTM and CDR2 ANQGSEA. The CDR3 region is CSVFLFTEAFF. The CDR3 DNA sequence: TGCAGCGTTTTTCTTTTCACTGAAGCTTTCTTT.

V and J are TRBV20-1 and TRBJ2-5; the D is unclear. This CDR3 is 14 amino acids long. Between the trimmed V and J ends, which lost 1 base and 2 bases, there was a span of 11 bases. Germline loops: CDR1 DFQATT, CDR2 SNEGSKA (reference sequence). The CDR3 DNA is TGCAGTGCTAGAGGGGCTGGATTACAAGAGACCCAGTACTTC. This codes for CSARGAGLQETQYF.

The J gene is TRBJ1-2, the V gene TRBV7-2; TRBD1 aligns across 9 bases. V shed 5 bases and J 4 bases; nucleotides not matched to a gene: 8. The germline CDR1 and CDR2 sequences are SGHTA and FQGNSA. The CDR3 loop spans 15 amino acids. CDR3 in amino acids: CASSMPGQGFYGYTF. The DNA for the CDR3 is TGTGCCAGCAGCATGCCGGGACAGGGATTCTATGGCTACACCTTC.

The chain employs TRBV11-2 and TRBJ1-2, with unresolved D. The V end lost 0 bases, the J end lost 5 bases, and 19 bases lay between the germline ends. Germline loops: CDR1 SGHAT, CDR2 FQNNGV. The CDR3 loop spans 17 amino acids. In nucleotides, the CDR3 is TGTGCCAGCAGCTTAGAACTCAGCTTATCGACATTTTATGGCTACACCTTC. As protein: CASSLELSLSTFYGYTF.

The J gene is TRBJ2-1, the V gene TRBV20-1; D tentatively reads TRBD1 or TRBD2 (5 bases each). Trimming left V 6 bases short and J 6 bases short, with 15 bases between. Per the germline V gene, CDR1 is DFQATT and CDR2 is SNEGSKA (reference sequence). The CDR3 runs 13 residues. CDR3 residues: CSAGYRGFNEQFF. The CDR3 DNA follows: TGCAGTGCCGGATACCGGGGCTTCAATGAGCAGTTCTTC.

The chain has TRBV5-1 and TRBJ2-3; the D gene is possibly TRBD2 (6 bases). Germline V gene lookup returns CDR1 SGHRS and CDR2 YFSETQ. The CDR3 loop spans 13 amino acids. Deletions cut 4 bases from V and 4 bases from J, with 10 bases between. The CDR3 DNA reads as TGCGCCAGCAGCACAGCGGGCTCAGATACGCAGTATTTT. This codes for CASSTAGSDTQYF.

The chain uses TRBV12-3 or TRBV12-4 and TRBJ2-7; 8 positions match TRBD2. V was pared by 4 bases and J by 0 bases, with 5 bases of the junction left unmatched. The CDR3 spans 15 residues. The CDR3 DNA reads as TGTGCCAGCAGTTCCGGAGCGGGGGCCTCCTACGAGCAGTACTTC. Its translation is CASSSGAGASYEQYF.

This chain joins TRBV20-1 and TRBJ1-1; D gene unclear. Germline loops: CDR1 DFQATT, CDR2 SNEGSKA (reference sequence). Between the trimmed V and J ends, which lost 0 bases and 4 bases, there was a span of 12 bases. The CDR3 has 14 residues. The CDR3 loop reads CSARDRRIGTEAFF. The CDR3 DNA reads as TGCAGTGCTAGAGATAGAAGAATCGGCACTGAAGCTTTCTTT.

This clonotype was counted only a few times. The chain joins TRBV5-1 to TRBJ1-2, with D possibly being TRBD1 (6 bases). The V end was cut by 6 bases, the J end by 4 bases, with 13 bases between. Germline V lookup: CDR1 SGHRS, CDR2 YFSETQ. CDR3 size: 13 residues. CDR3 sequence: CASTTGGLYGYTF. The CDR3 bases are TGCGCCAGCACGACCGGGGGCCTCTATGGCTACACCTTC.

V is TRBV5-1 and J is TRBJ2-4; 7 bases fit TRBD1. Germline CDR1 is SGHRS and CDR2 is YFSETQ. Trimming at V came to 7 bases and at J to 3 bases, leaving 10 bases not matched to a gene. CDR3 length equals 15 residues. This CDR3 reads CASSSGQASKNIQYF. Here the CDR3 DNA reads TGCGCCAGCTCCTCAGGACAGGCGAGCAAAAACATTCAGTACTTC. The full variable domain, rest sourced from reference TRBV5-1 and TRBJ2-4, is KAGVTQTPRYLIKTRGQQVTLSCSPISGHRSVSWYQQTPGQGLQFLFEYFSETQRNKGNFPGRFSGRQFSNSRSEMNVSTLELGDSALYLCASSSGQASKNIQYFGAGTRLSVL.

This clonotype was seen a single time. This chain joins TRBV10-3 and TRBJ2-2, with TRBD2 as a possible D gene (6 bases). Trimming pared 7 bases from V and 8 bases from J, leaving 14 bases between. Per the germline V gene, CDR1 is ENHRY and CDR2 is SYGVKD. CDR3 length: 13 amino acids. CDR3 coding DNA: TGTGCCATCACGGCGGGACCCCAAGGGGAGCTGTTTTTT. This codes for CAITAGPQGELFF.

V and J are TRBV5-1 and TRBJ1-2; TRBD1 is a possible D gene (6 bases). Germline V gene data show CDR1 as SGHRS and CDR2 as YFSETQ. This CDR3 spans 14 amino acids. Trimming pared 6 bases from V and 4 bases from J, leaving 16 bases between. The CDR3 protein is CASTPPGQPYGYTF. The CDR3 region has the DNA TGCGCCAGCACCCCACCGGGACAACCCTATGGCTACACCTTC.

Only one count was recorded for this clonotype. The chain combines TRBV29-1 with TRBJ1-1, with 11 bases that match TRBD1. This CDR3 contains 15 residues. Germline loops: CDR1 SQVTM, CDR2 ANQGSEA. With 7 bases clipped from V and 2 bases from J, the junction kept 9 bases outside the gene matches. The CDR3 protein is CSAGQGASLNTEAFF. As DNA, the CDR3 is TGCAGCGCTGGACAGGGGGCCTCCCTAAACACTGAAGCTTTCTTT.

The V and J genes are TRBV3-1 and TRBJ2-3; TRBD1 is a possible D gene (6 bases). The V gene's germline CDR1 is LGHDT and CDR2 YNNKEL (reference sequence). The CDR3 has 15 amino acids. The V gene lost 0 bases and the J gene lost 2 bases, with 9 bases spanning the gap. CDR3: CASSQDRGLTDTQYF. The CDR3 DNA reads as TGTGCCAGCAGCCAAGACAGGGGCCTCACAGATACGCAGTATTTT.

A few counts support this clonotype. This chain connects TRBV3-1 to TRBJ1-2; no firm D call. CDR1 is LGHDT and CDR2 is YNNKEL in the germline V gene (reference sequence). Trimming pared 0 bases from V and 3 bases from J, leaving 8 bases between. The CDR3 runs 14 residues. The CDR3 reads CASSQESVHYGYTF. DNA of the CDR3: TGTGCCAGCAGCCAAGAATCGGTGCACTATGGCTACACCTTC.

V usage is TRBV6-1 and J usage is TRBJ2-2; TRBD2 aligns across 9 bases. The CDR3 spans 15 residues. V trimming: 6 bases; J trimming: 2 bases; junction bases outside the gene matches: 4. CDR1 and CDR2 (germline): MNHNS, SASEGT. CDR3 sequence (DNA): TGTGCCAGCAGGGAGACTAGCGGAAACACCGGGGAGCTGTTTTTT. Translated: CASRETSGNTGELFF.

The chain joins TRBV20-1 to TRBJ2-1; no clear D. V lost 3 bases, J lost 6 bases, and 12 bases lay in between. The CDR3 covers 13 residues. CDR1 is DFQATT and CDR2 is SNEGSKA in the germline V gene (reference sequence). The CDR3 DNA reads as TGCAGTGCTAGTGGGGTAGATGGCAATGAGCAGTTCTTC. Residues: CSASGVDGNEQFF.